These 6 T cell receptor beta chains were sequenced from one sample in a study of cytomegalovirus exposure and HLA in healthy donors. The PCR made use of 60 Vbeta and 13 Jbeta primers. Method: immunoSEQ multiplex PCR; TCRdb's copy keeps in-frame clones and lacks some. Of 150,000 to 180,000 clones in the sample, 70% to 80% are singletons; the top ten hold approximately 2.3%. Sequencing used PBMCs. The receptor source for this set is a man between 25 and 39 years old in good health and CMV-seronegative.

About this clone: The junction differs from germline at one of its ends, possibly a read error. This chain connects TRBV6-1 to TRBJ1-2; TRBD1 is a possible D gene (5 bases). This CDR3 comprises 12 residues. Germline assignment: CDR1 MNHNS and CDR2 SASEGT. CDR3 sequence (DNA): TGTGCCAGCAGTGGACAGCTCTATGGCTACCCCTTC. Translation: CASSGQLYGYPF.

This clone was seen only once. The chain combines TRBV15 with TRBJ1-2; the match to TRBD1 covers 9 bases. Trimming removed 11 bases from V and 8 bases from J; junction bases left unmatched: 9. The CDR3 runs to 12 residues. Germline CDR1 and CDR2: LNHNV and YYDKDF (reference sequence). CDR3 DNA: TGTGCCGGCCTCGGGACAGGGTGCGGCTACACCTTC. It encodes CAGLGTGCGYTF. Filled out from reference TRBV15 and TRBJ1-2, the complete variable domain reads DAMVIQNPRYQVTQFGKPVTLSCSQTLNHNVMYWYQQKSSQAPKLLFHYYDKDFNNEADTPDNFQSRRPNTSFCFLDIRSPGLGDTAMYLCAGLGTGCGYTFGSGTRLTVV.

The chain is built from TRBV27 and TRBJ2-7; D might be TRBD2 (6 bases). Germline CDR1 is MNHEY and CDR2 is SMNVEV (reference sequence). Trimming shortened V by 8 bases and J by 6 bases, and 20 bases separated the two germline ends. The CDR3 extends over 14 amino acids. The CDR3 DNA is TGTGCCAGCGGCGCGGGATCCGTCCCAGGCGAGCAGTACTTC. Protein sequence: CASGAGSVPGEQYF.

The chain uses TRBV5-1 and TRBJ2-1; 9 nucleotides align to TRBD1. The V segment lost 4 bases and the J segment 2 bases; nucleotides outside the gene matches: 4. The CDR3 is 15 amino acids. Germline CDR1 and CDR2: SGHRS and YFSETQ. CDR3: CASSPGDRAYNEQFF. As DNA, the CDR3 is TGCGCCAGCAGCCCGGGGGACAGGGCCTACAATGAGCAGTTCTTC.

The chain has TRBV6-7 and TRBJ2-7, with no clear D. TRBV6-7 is marked as an open reading frame, function uncertain. The CDR3 runs 13 residues. V was clipped by 2 bases and J by 1 base, with 6 bases between them. CDR3 sequence: CASSYVFSYEQYF. The CDR3 region has the DNA TGTGCCAGCAGTTACGTATTTTCCTACGAGCAGTACTTC.

The rearrangement links TRBV4-1 to TRBJ2-5; TRBD2 agrees at 9 bases. Germline loops: CDR1 MGHRA, CDR2 YSYEKL. The V and J ends lost 3 bases and 5 bases, in that order; junction bases with no gene match: 13. This CDR3 is built from 17 residues. The DNA of the CDR3 is TGCGCCAGCAGCCAGGAGGTAGCGGGGGATTCGAGGGAGACCCAGTACTTC. The encoded protein is CASSQEVAGDSRETQYF.